This paragraph covers one T cell receptor (beta chain) sequence. Its antigen is still unknown. No much larger clone exists at a distance of one base, and base qualities are not known. The sample belongs to a study of blood T cell repertoires in COVID-19 (dated by TCRdb to between 2020 and 2021). A note on the overall study: Collaborator samples came from the United States, Italy and Spain and covered acute and convalescent phases of COVID-19. The samples were drawn from two sources: the first 160 participants of the ongoing ImmuneRACE study, and approximately 1,300 subjects contributed by 6 global collaborators. A de-identified subject ID, COVID-19 status, age in years and sex were almost always included in the sample metadata. Where available, HLA class I and class II types were obtained from metadata supplied by the sample provider rather than from assay-based typing. The repertoires were made available in a free public database intended to serve as a resource for research on the immune response to SARS-CoV-2. The dataset comprised deeply sampled blood TCRbeta repertoires from subjects exposed to, actively infected with, or recovered from COVID-19. The prospective study material was composed of cDNA or gDNA derived from T cells, B-cell-depleted T cells, or PBMCs. On the study overall, not on this receptor specifically: Clinical and demographic metadata were provided uncurated, with the amount varying by source and participant.

Each collaborating institution followed its own protocols to collect whole blood in K2EDTA tubes. For TCRbeta analysis, collaborators shipped samples in one of three forms: frozen whole blood, isolated PBMCs, or DNA extracted from either of those sample types. The immunoSEQ Assay, a bias-controlled multiplex PCR, was used to amplify TCRbeta CDR3 regions from genomic DNA. For the original study's pipeline: Nucleated cell counts per sample were estimated from amplification of reference gene primers within the assay. To quantify the absolute abundance of each unique TCRbeta CDR3 rearrangement, sequence reads were collapsed and filtered. For each sample, productive Simpson clonality was calculated by taking the square root of Simpson's diversity index across productive rearrangements. The table comes from immuneACCESS by way of TCRdb, which keeps in-frame sequences with V and J called. Part of the clones is missing from these tables; in studies checked, under half for an unresolved V gene and the rest for unknown reasons. The DNA gave D and trimming, while V, J and clone size come from that table. The sample table holds 100,000 to 150,000 clones, of which about 83% were seen once. Approximately 12% of the sample is held by the ten biggest clonotypes.

From cysteine to phenylalanine, the CDR3 is 15 amino acids long. The retained sequence is limited to the CDR3, 45 bases, with the frame set at the first base. CDR1 and CDR2, looked up from the germline V gene, are SNHLY and FYNNEI. V loses 7 bases of germline sequence and J loses 4 bases, and the interval between the two ends is 19 bases. Recombination connected TRBV2 to TRBJ1-1; the D gene is not confidently resolved. Sample: peripheral blood. This receptor was obtained from a man aged 60 to 69 with acute or convalescent COVID-19. The CDR3 protein is CASTYSPIRGTEAFF. The nucleotide sequence is TGTGCCAGCACGTACAGTCCCATTCGGGGCACTGAAGCTTTCTTT.